Listed below are T cell receptor beta chains from one sample, sequenced in a study of T cell responses to AZD1222 COVID-19 vaccine. Assay used: immunoSEQ multiplex PCR; TCRdb lists only in-frame clones, some missing. The sample comprises tens of thousands of clones, approximately 89% of which are singletons, and approximately 8.6% rests with the top ten. The sample was peripheral blood, taken 28 days after the second AZD1222 dose. The receptors come from an adult who received the AZD1222 COVID-19 vaccine. The CDR3 runs from the conserved cysteine through the conserved F or W. A D gene is named only where the DNA matches it firmly. The size of a clone is reported for some rows only, either as once, few or many, or as a class for expanded clones.

>TRBJ2-1|TRBD2|once|TRBV19
CASSIKAGALYNEQFF
TGTGCCAGTAGTATTAAGGCGGGAGCCCTCTACAATGAGCAGTTCTTC
>TRBJ1-2|NA|once|TRBV5-6
CASSPGAGYTF
TGTGCCAGCAGCCCCGGGGCTGGCTACACCTTC
>TRBJ1-1|NA|NA|TRBV5-1
CASSLGGSTEAFF
TGCGCCAGCAGCTTGGGAGGGAGCACTGAAGCTTTCTTT
>TRBJ2-1|NA|NA|TRBV19
CASSITGTPYNEQFF
TGTGCCAGTAGTATCACCGGGACACCTTACAATGAGCAGTTCTTC
>TRBJ1-1|TRBD1|NA|TRBV10-3
CAIRRDSIFTEAFF
TGTGCCATCAGGAGGGACAGCATCTTCACTGAAGCTTTCTTT
>TRBJ2-1|NA|NA|TRBV11-3
CASSSLGPRTVF
TGTGCCAGCAGCTCCCTTGGGCCTCGGACTGTCTTC
>TRBJ1-6|TRBD1|NA|TRBV6-5
CASSYLGTGINSPLHF
TGTGCCAGCAGTTACCTAGGGACAGGCATCAATTCACCCCTCCACTTT
>TRBJ2-3|NA|NA|TRBV7-9
CASSPKRRLADTQYF
TGTGCCAGCAGCCCAAAGAGGCGACTAGCAGATACGCAGTATTTT
>TRBJ1-2|NA|NA|TRBV12-3/TRBV12-4
CASRGYSNYGYTF
TGTGCCAGCAGGGGGTATTCTAACTATGGCTACACCTTC
>TRBJ1-6|NA|NA|TRBV19
CASSLRKNNSPLHF
TGTGCCAGTAGTCTTCGAAAAAATAATTCACCCCTCCACTTT
>TRBJ1-1|NA|NA|TRBV14
CASSQREAGTEAFF
TGTGCCAGCAGCCAAAGGGAGGCGGGGACTGAAGCTTTCTTT
>TRBJ2-5|TRBD2|NA|TRBV11-1
CASSSSGRGQETQYF
TGTGCCAGCAGCTCTAGCGGGAGGGGGCAAGAGACCCAGTACTTC
>TRBJ1-1|TRBD1|NA|TRBV7-9
CASSPRTGNTEAFF
TGTGCCAGCAGCCCCCGGACAGGGAACACTGAAGCTTTCTTT
>TRBJ2-2|NA|few|TRBV4-1
CASSQGVSYTGELFF
TGCGCCAGCAGCCAAGGGGTCAGCTACACCGGGGAGCTGTTTTTT
>TRBJ2-7|TRBD1|NA|TRBV13
CASSLGQGTLEQYF
TGTGCCAGCAGCTTGGGACAGGGAACCTTGGAGCAGTACTTC
>TRBJ1-2|TRBD1|NA|TRBV19
CATLIPGQGVGNGYTF
TGTGCCACCTTAATACCGGGACAGGGGGTAGGAAATGGCTACACCTTC
>TRBJ1-6|NA|NA|TRBV9
CASSVGRGNYSPLHF
TGTGCCAGCAGCGTAGGACGGGGAAACTATTCACCCCTCCACTTT
>TRBJ2-7|TRBD1|NA|TRBV9
CASSKSRSPGQGYEQYF
TGTGCCAGCAGCAAAAGTAGGTCACCGGGACAGGGCTACGAGCAGTACTTC
>TRBJ1-3|NA|NA|TRBV3-1/TRBV3-2
CASSQVGRAGNTIYF
TGTGCCAGCAGCCAAGTCGGCAGGGCTGGAAACACCATATATTTT
>TRBJ1-5|TRBD1|NA|TRBV6-5
CASSRGQPNQPQHF
TGTGCCAGCAGCAGGGGACAGCCCAATCAGCCCCAGCATTTT
>TRBJ1-1|NA|NA|TRBV9
CASSGTGGTEAFF
TGTGCCAGCAGCGGGACCGGTGGCACTGAAGCTTTCTTT
>TRBJ1-1|TRBD1|NA|TRBV19
CASSRDRGQVNTEAFF
TGTGCCAGTAGCCGGGACAGGGGGCAAGTGAACACTGAAGCTTTCTTT
>TRBJ2-5|NA|NA|TRBV11-2
CASSITGQETQYF
TGTGCCAGCAGCATAACAGGGCAAGAGACCCAGTACTTC
>TRBJ2-5|NA|NA|TRBV28
CASSLEGGEETQYF
TGTGCCAGCAGCCTGGAGGGTGGAGAGGAGACCCAGTACTTC